The source of this T cell receptor (beta chain) is a study of graft-versus-host responses after intestinal transplantation. Study information: In this cohort, recipients had multivisceral, liver-intestinal, or isolated intestinal transplants.

Only in-frame clones appear in the TCRdb table, and some are missing; sequencing was by immunoSEQ multiplex PCR. The table records fewer than 120,000 clones, roughly 95% of them present only once. Comment on this clone: Its antigen is undetermined.

This CDR3 has 16 residues. J gave up 5 bases and V 4 bases, and 7 bases lay outside the gene matches. Germline loops: CDR1 MNHEY, CDR2 SMNVEV (reference sequence). Whole-study findings and limits: Across patients carrying graft-donor T cell macrochimerism, allografts held high graft-versus-host to host-versus-graft clonal ratios.

V gene TRBV27 combines with J gene TRBJ2-7; TRBD2 agrees at 14 bases. The sample was unstimulated CD8+ T cells sorted from spleen or lymph node cells, taken before intestinal transplant. The clonotype comes from a human donor who received an intestinal transplant. The CDR3 is CASSSGTSGSIDEQYF. The CDR3 bases are TGTGCCAGCAGTTCCGGGACTAGCGGGAGCATCGACGAGCAGTACTTC.